This passage covers 7 T cell receptor beta chains from one sample sequenced in a study of cytomegalovirus exposure and HLA in healthy donors. PCR used 60 Vbeta primers and 13 Jbeta primers. This table comes from immunoSEQ multiplex PCR, and its TCRdb copy is limited to in-frame clones, with some not included. The sample contains roughly 200,000 clones, roughly 79% of which appear only once. The sample consisted of PBMCs. The receptors here all came from a man aged 25-45 years in good health and CMV-seronegative.

The rearrangement uses TRBV7-9 and TRBJ2-1; 12 bases map to TRBD2. The CDR3 sequence is 15 residues long. Per germline, CDR1 SEHNR and CDR2 FQNEAQ (reference sequence). V was pared by 6 bases and J by 4 bases, with 4 bases of the junction left unmatched. The CDR3 loop is CASSGGLAGYNEQFF. CDR3 in DNA: TGTGCCAGCAGTGGAGGACTAGCGGGGTACAATGAGCAGTTCTTC.

The gene calls are TRBV11-2 and TRBJ2-2; D might be TRBD1 (5 bases). This CDR3 is built from 15 residues. From germline, CDR1 is SGHAT and CDR2 FQNNGV. Trimming removed 1 base from V and 0 bases from J, with 6 bases in between. CDR3 amino acids: CASSLVGANTGELFF. In DNA, the CDR3 is TGTGCCAGCAGCTTAGTAGGGGCGAACACCGGGGAGCTGTTTTTT.

The CDR3 DNA reads as TGTGCCAGTGGGACAGGGAGTAATTCACCCCTCCACTTT. The encoded protein is CASGTGSNSPLHF. The chain uses TRBV19 and TRBJ1-6; 9 bases agree with TRBD1. CDR3 size: 13 residues. With V trimmed by 8 bases and J by 6 bases, 2 bases remained unmatched. Germline V lookup: CDR1 LNHDA, CDR2 SQIVND (reference sequence).

V and J are TRBV23-1 and TRBJ2-7; TRBD2 matches 14 bases. TRBV23-1 is sorted into the ORF group, with uncertain function. This CDR3 spans 15 amino acids. J was trimmed by 5 bases and V by 3 bases; bases with no gene match: 3. CDR3 DNA: TGCGCCAGCAGTCAGGGACTAGCGGGAGTTAACGAGCAGTACTTC. This translates into CASSQGLAGVNEQYF.

The genes are TRBV2 and TRBJ1-6, with D uncertain. Per germline, CDR1 SNHLY and CDR2 FYNNEI. CDR3 length: 13 residues. The ends were cut back, 2 bases at V and 10 bases at J, with 9 bases in the middle. As DNA, the CDR3 is TGTGCCAGCAGTGAACTGGAGGGCTCACCCCTCCACTTT. Its protein is CASSELEGSPLHF.

V is TRBV6-5 and J is TRBJ1-1; TRBD1 might be the D (5 bases). The CDR3 is made up of 14 amino acids. The germline V gene has CDR1 MNHEY and CDR2 SVGAGI. Trimming cost V 1 base and J 12 bases, with 18 bases left between them. CDR3 DNA sequence: TGTGCCAGCAGTTACTTGGGGTTCGGAGGGGTGACTTTCTTT. Translated, it gives CASSYLGFGGVTFF.

The chain uses TRBV7-9 and TRBJ1-1, with TRBD1 matching 12 bases. Germline-derived CDR1 and CDR2 are SEHNR and FQNEAQ (reference sequence). V gave up 5 bases and J gave up 3 bases; unmatched junction bases: 10. CDR3 size: 17 residues. The CDR3 DNA reads as TGTGCCAGCAGCCCCTACCCGGGACAGGGGGCTCACACTGAAGCTTTCTTT. It yields the protein CASSPYPGQGAHTEAFF. The whole variable domain, remainder taken from reference TRBV7-9 and TRBJ1-1, is DTGVSQNPRHKITKRGQNVTFRCDPISEHNRLYWYRQTLGQGPEFLTYFQNEAQLEKSRLLSDRFSAERPKGSFSTLEIQRTEQGDSAMYLCASSPYPGQGAHTEAFFGQGTRLTVV.